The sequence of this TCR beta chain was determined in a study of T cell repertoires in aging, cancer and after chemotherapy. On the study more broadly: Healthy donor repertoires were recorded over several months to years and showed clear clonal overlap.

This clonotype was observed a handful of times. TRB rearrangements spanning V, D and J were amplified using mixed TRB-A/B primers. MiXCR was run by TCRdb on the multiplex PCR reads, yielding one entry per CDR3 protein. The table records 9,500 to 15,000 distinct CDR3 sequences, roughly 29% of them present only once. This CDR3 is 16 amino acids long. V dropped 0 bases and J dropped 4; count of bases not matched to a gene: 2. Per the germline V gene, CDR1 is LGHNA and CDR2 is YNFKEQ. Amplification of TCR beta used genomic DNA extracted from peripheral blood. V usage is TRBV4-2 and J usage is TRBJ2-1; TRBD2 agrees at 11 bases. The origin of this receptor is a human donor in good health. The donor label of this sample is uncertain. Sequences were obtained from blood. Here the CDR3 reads CASSQDASGGYNEQFF. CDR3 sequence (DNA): TGTGCCAGCAGCCAAGATGCTAGCGGGGGGTACAATGAGCAGTTCTTC.